This T cell receptor (beta chain) was sequenced in a study of cytomegalovirus exposure and HLA in healthy donors. The study's findings and limits: In vitro checks showed that a few CMV-associated chains really do target CMV antigens.

Concerning this clone: Antigen unknown.

The assay was immunoSEQ multiplex PCR, and TCRdb's table has in-frame clones only and misses some. The table records about 300,000 clones, roughly 90% of them present only once. V was pared by 4 bases and J by 3 bases, with 20 bases of the junction left unmatched. The CDR3 covers 19 residues. The germline CDR1 and CDR2 sequences are SGHAT and FQDESV (reference sequence). The TCR comes from a woman between 18 and 29 years old in good health and CMV-seronegative. The V call is TRBV11-1, the J call TRBJ1-1, with 7 bases that match TRBD1. Input material: PBMCs. CDR3 DNA sequence: TGTGCCAGCAGCTCAACCATCAGGGGGTCGGTACCCATCGACACTGAAGCTTTCTTT. It yields the protein CASSSTIRGSVPIDTEAFF.